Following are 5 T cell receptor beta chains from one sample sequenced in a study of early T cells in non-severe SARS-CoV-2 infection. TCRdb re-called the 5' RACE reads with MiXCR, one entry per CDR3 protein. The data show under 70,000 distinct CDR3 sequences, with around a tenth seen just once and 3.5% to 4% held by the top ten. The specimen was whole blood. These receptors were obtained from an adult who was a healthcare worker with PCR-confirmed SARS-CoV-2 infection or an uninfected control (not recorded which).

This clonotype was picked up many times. CDR3 residues: CASSLDVPSGRIGQYF. The CDR3 nucleotides are TGTGCCAGCAGCTTAGATGTCCCTAGCGGGAGGATAGGACAGTACTTC. The chain is built from TRBV11-2 and TRBJ2-7; 11 bases are a match to TRBD2. V shed 0 bases, J shed 10 bases, and the junction held 11 bases outside the gene matches. Germline CDR1 is SGHAT and CDR2 is FQNNGV. This CDR3 has 16 amino acids.

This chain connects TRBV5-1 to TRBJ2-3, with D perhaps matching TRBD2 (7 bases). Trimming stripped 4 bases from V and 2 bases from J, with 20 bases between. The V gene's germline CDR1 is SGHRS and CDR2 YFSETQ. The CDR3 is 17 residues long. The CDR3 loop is CASSQGTGGRPTDTQYF. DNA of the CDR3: TGCGCCAGCAGCCAGGGGACTGGCGGGAGACCCACAGATACGCAGTATTTT.

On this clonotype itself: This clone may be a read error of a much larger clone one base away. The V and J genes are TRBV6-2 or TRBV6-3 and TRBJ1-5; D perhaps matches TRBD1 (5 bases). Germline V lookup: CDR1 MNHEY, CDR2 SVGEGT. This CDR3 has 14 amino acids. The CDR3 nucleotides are TGTGCCAGCAGTTACTATGGGGGTAATCAGCCCCGGCATTTT. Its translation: CASSYYGGNQPRHF.

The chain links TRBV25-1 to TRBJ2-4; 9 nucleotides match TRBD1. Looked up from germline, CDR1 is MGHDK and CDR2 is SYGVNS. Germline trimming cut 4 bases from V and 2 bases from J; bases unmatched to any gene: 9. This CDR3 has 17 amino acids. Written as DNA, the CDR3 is TGTGCCAGCAGTGGGGTCCCGGGACAGGGACCCAAAAACATTCAGTACTTC. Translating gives CASSGVPGQGPKNIQYF.

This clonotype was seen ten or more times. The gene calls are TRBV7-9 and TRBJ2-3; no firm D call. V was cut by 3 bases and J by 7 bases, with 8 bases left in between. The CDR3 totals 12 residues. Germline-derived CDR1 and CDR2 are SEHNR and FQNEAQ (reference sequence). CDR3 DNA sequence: TGTGCCAGCAGCTTCCGCCAGAATACGCAGTATTTT. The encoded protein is CASSFRQNTQYF.